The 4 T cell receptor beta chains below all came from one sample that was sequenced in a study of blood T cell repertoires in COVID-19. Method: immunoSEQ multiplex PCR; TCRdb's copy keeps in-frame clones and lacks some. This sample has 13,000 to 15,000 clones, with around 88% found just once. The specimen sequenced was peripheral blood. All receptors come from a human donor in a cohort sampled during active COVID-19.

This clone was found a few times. The CDR3 reads CASSRDRVEAFF. The DNA of the CDR3 is TGTGCCAGCTCACGGGACAGGGTAGAAGCTTTCTTT. The V gene is TRBV18, the J gene TRBJ1-1; 9 bases map to TRBD1. Losses at the gene ends were 4 bases for V and 8 bases for J; bases not matched to a gene: 2. The CDR3 is 12 amino acids. In germline, CDR1 is KGHSH, CDR2 LQKENI.

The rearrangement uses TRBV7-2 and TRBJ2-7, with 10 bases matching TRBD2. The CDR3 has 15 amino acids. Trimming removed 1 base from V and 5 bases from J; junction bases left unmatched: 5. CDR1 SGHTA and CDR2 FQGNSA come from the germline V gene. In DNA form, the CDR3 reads TGTGCCAGCAGCTTAGTTGGTACTAGCGGGGACGAGCAGTACTTC. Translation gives CASSLVGTSGDEQYF.

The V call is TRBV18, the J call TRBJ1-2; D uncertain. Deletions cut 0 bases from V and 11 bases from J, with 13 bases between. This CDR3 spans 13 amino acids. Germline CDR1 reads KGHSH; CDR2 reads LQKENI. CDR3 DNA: TGTGCCAGCTCACCACCCTCCCTGGCGGAATACACCTTC. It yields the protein CASSPPSLAEYTF.

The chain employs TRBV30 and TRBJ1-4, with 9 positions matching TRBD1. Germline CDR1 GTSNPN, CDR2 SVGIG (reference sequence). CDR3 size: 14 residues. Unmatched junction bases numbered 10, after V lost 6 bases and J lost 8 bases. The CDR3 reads CACQPRDRDEKLFF. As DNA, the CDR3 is TGTGCCTGCCAACCCCGGGACAGGGACGAAAAACTGTTTTTT. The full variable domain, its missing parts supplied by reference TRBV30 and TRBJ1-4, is SQTIHQWPATLVQPVGSPLSLECTVEGTSNPNLYWYRQAAGRGLQLLFYSVGIGQISSEVPQNLSASRPQDRQFILSSKKLLLSDSGFYLCACQPRDRDEKLFFGSGTQLSVL.